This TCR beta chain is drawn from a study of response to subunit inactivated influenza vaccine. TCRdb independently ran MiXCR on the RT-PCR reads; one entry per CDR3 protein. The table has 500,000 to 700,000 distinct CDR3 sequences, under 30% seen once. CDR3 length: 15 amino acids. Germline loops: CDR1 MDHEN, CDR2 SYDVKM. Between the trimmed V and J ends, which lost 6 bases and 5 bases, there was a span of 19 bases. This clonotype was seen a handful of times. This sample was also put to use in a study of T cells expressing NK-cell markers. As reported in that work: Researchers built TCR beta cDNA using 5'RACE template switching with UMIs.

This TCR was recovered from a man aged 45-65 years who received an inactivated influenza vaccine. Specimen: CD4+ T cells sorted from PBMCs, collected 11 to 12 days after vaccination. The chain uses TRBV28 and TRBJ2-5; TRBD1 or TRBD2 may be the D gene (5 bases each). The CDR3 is CASRGVYRNGETQYF. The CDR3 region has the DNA TGTGCCAGCAGGGGGGTTTATCGAAATGGGGAGACCCAGTACTTC. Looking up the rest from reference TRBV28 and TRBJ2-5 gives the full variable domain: DVKVTQSSRYLVKRTGEKVFLECVQDMDHENMFWYRQDPGLGLRLIYFSYDVKMKEKGDIPEGYSVSREKKERFSLILESASTNQTSMYLCASRGVYRNGETQYFGPGTRLLVL.